The source of this T cell receptor beta chain is a study of T cells after yellow fever vaccination. Study-level background: SMART-Seq v4 Ultra Low Input prepared libraries from low-cell fractions.

V gave up 2 bases and J gave up 2 bases, with 0 bases separating them. The germline CDR1 and CDR2 sequences are LNHDA and SQIVND (reference sequence). CDR3 length: 11 residues. From the 5' RACE reads, TCRdb called clonotypes with MiXCR, one entry per CDR3 protein. The sample yields hundreds of thousands of distinct CDR3 sequences, roughly 13% seen once. On this clonotype itself: Its antigen remains unidentified.

Overall study results and limits: Some clonotypes, a small share, were shared between CD4 and CD8 compartments. A large majority of primary-vaccination clones showed up again after the booster (around 96% CD4, around 90% CD8).

Sequences were derived from PBMCs, sampled on the day of the yellow fever booster vaccination. This sequence joins TRBV19 and TRBJ1-1; D call uncertain. This clonotype was obtained from a man aged 30 to 45 who received the YFV17D yellow fever vaccine. CDR3 sequence (DNA): TGTGCCAGTAGTATAAACACTGAAGCTTTCTTT. It specifies CASSINTEAFF.